These 28 T cell receptor beta chains share one sample of origin, sequenced in a study of tumor and adjacent non-tumor tissue in lung cancer. Three rounds of nested PCR, following a modified ARM-PCR protocol, produced the TCRbeta library. TCRdb used MiXCR to reprocess the multiplex PCR reads, holding one entry per CDR3 protein. The table lists 50,000 to 60,000 distinct CDR3 sequences, 74% of them singletons. This sample's RNA came from whole unsorted tissue. Distant lung tissue was collected more than 3 cm away from the tumor edge. The sequenced sample consisted of distant non-tumor lung tissue. All receptors come from a woman aged 55-75 years with non-small cell lung cancer.

There are a few counts of this clonotype. The V call is TRBV12-3 or TRBV12-4, the J call TRBJ2-7; 11 bases agree with TRBD1. The CDR3 length is 13 residues. The CDR3 protein is CISSLNLGTGGYF. CDR3 in DNA: TGTATCAGCAGTTTAAACTTGGGGACAGGGGGGTACTTC.

Notes on this clonotype: The conserved closing phenylalanine or tryptophan is absent in this CDR3, likely reflecting a read error. The CDR3 nucleotides are TGTGCCAGCACTCGGGACAGCCCTAATGAAGCTTTCCTT. This gives the protein CASTRDSPNEAFL. The rearrangement joins TRBV6-5 to TRBJ1-1, with 7 bases fitting TRBD1. V shed 7 bases, J shed 7 bases, and the junction held 9 bases outside the gene matches. The CDR3 has 13 amino acids. Per germline, CDR1 MNHEY and CDR2 SVGAGI.

About this clonotype itself: At one end, the junction sequence differs from germline, possibly due to a read error. The chain combines TRBV7-9 with TRBJ1-2; D remains ambiguous. The CDR3 has 15 residues. From germline, CDR1 is SEHNR and CDR2 FQNEAQ (reference sequence). The CDR3, as DNA: TGTGGCAGCAGCTTAAAAGCGGGTGGGAACTATGGCTACACCTTC. As protein: CGSSLKAGGNYGYTF.

The V and J genes are TRBV4-3 and TRBJ2-7, with 7 bases matching TRBD2. V trimming: 1 base; J trimming: 2 bases; junction bases outside the gene matches: 11. The CDR3 contains 17 residues. CDR1 is LGHNA and CDR2 is YSLEER in the germline V gene. The CDR3 DNA is TGCGCCAGCAGCCAAGGGAGCTGGGGAGGGCTTACCTACGAGCAGTACTTC. Translation: CASSQGSWGGLTYEQYF.

The rearrangement links TRBV6-6 to TRBJ2-1; D perhaps matches TRBD1 (6 bases). This CDR3 contains 14 residues. From germline, CDR1 is MNHNY and CDR2 SVGAGI (reference sequence). Trimming cost V 0 bases and J 12 bases, with 15 bases left between them. The CDR3 region is CASSYSPYRDWQFF. CDR3 DNA: TGTGCCAGCAGTTACTCCCCTTACAGGGATTGGCAGTTCTTC.

In regard to this clonotype: Since the CDR3 does not end with the conserved phenylalanine or tryptophan, this likely comes from a read error. The chain has TRBV6-2 or TRBV6-3 and TRBJ2-7, with D maybe TRBD2 (5 bases). The CDR3 runs to 14 residues. Per germline, CDR1 MNHEY and CDR2 SVGEGT. The CDR3 DNA is TGTGACAGCAAGGCCGCGGGCCGTCTCCTTGAGCAGTACCTC. This translates into CDSKAAGRLLEQYL.

Worth noting for this clonotype: The junction shows a germline mismatch at one end, possibly a read error. This chain links TRBV12-3 or TRBV12-4 with TRBJ2-1; maybe TRBD2 (6 bases). CDR3 length: 14 residues. CDR3 protein: CASTYGDSYYEQFF. In DNA form, the CDR3 reads TGTGCCAGCACCTACGGGGACTCCTACTATGAGCAGTTCTTC.

CDR3 amino acids: CASSPDGNSNQPQHF. The DNA of the CDR3 is TGTGCCAGCTCACCGGATGGGAATAGCAATCAGCCCCAGCATTTT. V and J are TRBV18 and TRBJ1-5; D is undetermined. The germline CDR1 and CDR2 sequences are KGHSH and LQKENI. Trimming removed 3 bases from V and 0 bases from J, with 9 bases in between. The CDR3 totals 15 residues.

Turning to this clonotype: Relative to the germline gene, one junction end is altered; a read error may explain this. The gene calls are TRBV11-2 and TRBJ2-5, with 12 bases identical to TRBD1. The germline V gene has CDR1 SGHAT and CDR2 FQNNGV. The CDR3 extends over 15 amino acids. The CDR3: CTSSSTGTGGVTQYF. The CDR3 nucleotides are TGTACCAGCAGCTCGACAGGGACAGGGGGCGTGACCCAGTATTTC.

This clonotype has a handful of counts. A read error may produce the germline difference seen at one junction end. The chain couples TRBV6-2 or TRBV6-3 to TRBJ2-1, with TRBD2 matching 14 bases. Germline CDR1 and CDR2: MNHEY and SVGEGT. The CDR3 contains 15 residues. The CDR3 here is CVSSYSTSGGGEQLF. The CDR3 DNA reads as TGTGTCAGCAGTTACTCGACTAGCGGGGGGGGTGAGCAGCTCTTC.

A note on this clonotype: Since the CDR3 does not end with the conserved phenylalanine or tryptophan, this likely comes from a read error. No DNA is shown, since the ends of the CDR3 on it are uncertain; the CDR3 is the one TCRdb lists. The chain recombines TRBV20-1 with TRBJ2-4; the table's D call TRBD1 went unverified against the DNA. Including both end residues, the CDR3 is 12 amino acids long. The germline V gene has CDR1 DFQATT and CDR2 SNEGSKA (reference sequence). The chain's CDR3 is CSASTGTTHPNH.

In regard to this clonotype: A much larger clone lies one base from this, so it may be a read error. The rearrangement uses TRBV13 and TRBJ2-5; 7 bases are a match to TRBD1. The V gene's germline CDR1 is PRHDT and CDR2 FYEKMQ (reference sequence). CDR3 size: 14 residues. V shed 5 bases and J 3 bases; nucleotides not matched to a gene: 6. The CDR3 reads CASSLTGAEETQYF. The CDR3 DNA reads as TGTGCCAGCAGCCTTACAGGGGCGGAAGAGACCCAGTACTTC.

About this clonotype itself: This CDR3 is missing its conserved last phenylalanine or tryptophan, likely due to a read error. The CDR3 sequence is CSVEFANGRSNAEQYL. DNA for the CDR3: TGCAGCGTTGAATTCGCTAACGGGAGGTCTAATGCTGAGCAGTACTTA. The V call is TRBV29-1, the J call TRBJ2-7, with 7 bases that match TRBD2. This CDR3 comprises 16 residues. CDR1 is SQVTM and CDR2 is ANQGSEA in the germline V gene. V shed 2 bases and J 7 bases; nucleotides not matched to a gene: 17.

About this clonotype itself: At one end, the junction sequence differs from germline, possibly due to a read error. The chain combines TRBV4-3 with TRBJ2-3; 12 positions match TRBD2. The CDR3 is 16 residues long. Germline CDR1 reads LGHNA; CDR2 reads YSLEER. Here the CDR3 reads CVSIPLAGGVTDTQYF. The CDR3 DNA reads as TGCGTCAGCATCCCACTAGCGGGAGGAGTCACAGATACGCAGTATTTT.

This clonotype appeared once. The missing conserved phenylalanine or tryptophan at the end of this CDR3 makes a read error likely. The chain recombines TRBV20-1 with TRBJ1-1, with D maybe TRBD1 (6 bases). The CDR3 consists of 15 residues. Germline CDR1 is DFQATT and CDR2 is SNEGSKA (reference sequence). The germline V and J ends were trimmed by 4 bases and 6 bases, with 21 bases remaining between them. Here the CDR3 reads CSAIGGDINNAEAFL. The CDR3 DNA sequence: TGCAGTGCTATAGGAGGGGACATTAATAACGCTGAAGCTTTCTTA.

This clonotype was seen a handful of times. The J gene is TRBJ1-5, the V gene TRBV7-8, with D perhaps matching TRBD1 (5 bases). CDR1 SGHVS and CDR2 FQNEAQ come from the germline V gene. CDR3 length: 16 residues. Trimming shortened V by 1 base and J by 2 bases, and 12 bases separated the two germline ends. CDR3 in amino acids: CASSLVGAQGNQPQHF. In DNA, the CDR3 is TGTGCCAGCAGCTTAGTAGGGGCGCAGGGCAATCAGCCCCAGCATTTT.

Of note for this clonotype: An end of the junction differs from the germline gene, which may be a read error. The chain combines TRBV4-1 with TRBJ1-1; the match to TRBD1 covers 11 bases. Germline loops: CDR1 MGHRA, CDR2 YSYEKL. This CDR3 spans 15 amino acids. In DNA, the CDR3 is TGCGCCAGCAGCCGAGGACAGGGGGCGAAGACTGAAACTTTCTTT. Translating it yields CASSRGQGAKTETFF.

The chain has TRBV12-3 or TRBV12-4 and TRBJ1-1; D is perhaps TRBD1 (6 bases). The V end was cut by 7 bases, the J end by 1 base, with 16 bases between. CDR3 length: 15 residues. Written as DNA, the CDR3 is TGTGCCAGCATTACTCGGACAGAGTCGAACACTGAAGCTTTCTTT. Amino acids: CASITRTESNTEAFF.

To note about this clonotype: The missing conserved phenylalanine or tryptophan at the end of this CDR3 makes a read error likely. The chain couples TRBV29-1 to TRBJ2-7; D perhaps matches TRBD1 (6 bases). Germline V gene sequence: CDR1 SQVTM, CDR2 ANQGSEA. The CDR3 is made up of 12 amino acids. The CDR3 DNA sequence: TGCAGCGTTGAGGGACATACCTATGAGCAGTACTTG. This gives the protein CSVEGHTYEQYL.

As regards this clonotype: This may be a read error: a much more frequent sequence differs by one nucleotide. The chain has TRBV29-1 and TRBJ1-2; D not certain. Germline CDR1 SQVTM, CDR2 ANQGSEA. This CDR3 is built from 15 residues. The CDR3 DNA is TGCAGCCCCCAGGAGGTCGGGATTGCTAACTATGGCCACACCTTC. Amino acids: CSPQEVGIANYGHTF.

The rearrangement joins TRBV29-1 to TRBJ2-5, with a weak D call TRBD2 (6 bases). The CDR3 is made up of 12 amino acids. V was pared by 7 bases and J by 7 bases, with 16 bases between. CDR1 is SQVTM, CDR2 ANQGSEA, per germline. CDR3 sequence reads: CSAEGIGATQYF. In DNA form, the CDR3 reads TGCAGCGCGGAGGGGATAGGCGCGACCCAGTACTTC.

This clonotype was picked up many times. The chain combines TRBV28 with TRBJ2-2; D might be TRBD1 or TRBD2, each matching 5 bases. Trimming shortened V by 6 bases and J by 4 bases, and 12 bases separated the two germline ends. Per germline, CDR1 MDHEN and CDR2 SYDVKM. This CDR3 has 14 residues. Written as DNA, the CDR3 is TGTGCCAGCAGCCTAAGGGACCTCACCGGGGAGCTGTTTTTT. This sequence encodes CASSLRDLTGELFF.

The rearrangement uses TRBV29-1 and TRBJ2-7, with D possibly TRBD1 on 6 matching bases. CDR3 size: 14 residues. V dropped 7 bases and J dropped 13 bases, with 29 bases sitting between them. Germline CDR1 reads SQVTM; CDR2 reads ANQGSEA. The CDR3 region is CSAAGAGDAYEYYF. DNA for the CDR3: TGCAGCGCTGCCGGGGCAGGGGACGCCTACGAGTACTACTTC.

Worth noting for this clonotype: Mismatch with germline at one junction end may stem from a read error. V and J are TRBV11-2 and TRBJ2-5; D might be TRBD2 (6 bases). This CDR3 contains 14 residues. The germline CDR1 and CDR2 sequences are SGHAT and FQNNGV. The CDR3 DNA follows: TGTGCTAGCAGCGCAGGGACTTTCCAACAGATCCAGTACTTC. It encodes CASSAGTFQQIQYF.

With regard to this clonotype: An end of the junction differs from the germline gene, which may be a read error. The chain joins TRBV9 to TRBJ1-1; 7 nucleotides agree with TRBD1. In germline, CDR1 is SGDLS, CDR2 YYNGEE. The CDR3 spans 15 residues. The CDR3 coding sequence is TGTCCCAGCAGGGGACAGAGGGCCATGAACACTGAAGCTTTCTTT. Amino acids: CPSRGQRAMNTEAFF.

On this clonotype itself: Germline and junction disagree at one end, which may indicate a read error. This sequence joins TRBV29-1 and TRBJ2-5; D remains unclear. The CDR3 runs 12 residues. Germline-derived CDR1 and CDR2 are SQVTM and ANQGSEA. The CDR3 region is CSVAISSETHYF. The CDR3 DNA reads as TGCAGCGTTGCGATAAGTAGTGAGACCCACTACTTC. Full variable domain (outside the CDR3, taken from reference TRBV29-1 and TRBJ2-5): SAVISQKPSRDICQRGTSLTIQCQVDSQVTMMFWYRQQPGQSLTLIATANQGSEATYESGFVIDKFPISRPNLTFSTLTVSNMSPEDSSIYLCSVAISSETHYFGPGTRLLVL.

This clonotype was counted at least ten times. V gene TRBV20-1 combines with J gene TRBJ2-3; D tentatively fits TRBD1 or TRBD2 (5 bases each). CDR3 length equals 15 residues. V lost 1 base, J lost 4 bases, and 15 bases lay in between. Germline CDR1 is DFQATT and CDR2 is SNEGSKA (reference sequence). The DNA of the CDR3 is TGCAGTGCTAGAGTCGGGACGGGGATAGCAGATACGCAGTATTTT. Translation gives CSARVGTGIADTQYF.

The chain uses TRBV12-3 or TRBV12-4 and TRBJ2-1; D gene ambiguous. Deletions cut 11 bases from V and 9 bases from J, with 14 bases between. This CDR3 is built from 11 residues. The CDR3 nucleotides read TGTGCCGGCAATTTAGGTGTTGAGCAGTTCTTC. Protein: CAGNLGVEQFF.